The 18 T cell receptor beta chains listed next were all sequenced from one sample in a study of cytomegalovirus exposure and HLA in healthy donors. The PCR had 60 Vbeta and 13 Jbeta primers. Using immunoSEQ multiplex PCR, the repertoire was profiled, and TCRdb retains in-frame clones only, with some absent. Among 80,000 to 100,000 clones listed, 81% were seen once. Sequenced material: PBMCs. The source is a human donor in good health.

The chain couples TRBV5-1 to TRBJ1-3, with 10 bases that match TRBD1. Germline V gives CDR1 SGHRS, CDR2 YFSETQ. J was trimmed by 3 bases and V by 2 bases; bases with no gene match: 14. CDR3 length: 19 amino acids. Written as DNA, the CDR3 is TGCGCCAGCAGCTTCGGGGGCCCGACAGGGGGCGACTTTGGAAACACCATATATTTT. Translation: CASSFGGPTGGDFGNTIYF.

V is TRBV6-5 and J is TRBJ1-6; 8 nucleotides match TRBD1. The CDR3 sequence is 15 residues long. The trim removed 6 bases at V and 7 bases at J, leaving 8 bases unmatched. Germline V gives CDR1 MNHEY, CDR2 SVGAGI. The DNA of the CDR3 is TGTGCCAGCAGCTCCGCGGGGACAGGAAATTCACCCCTCCACTTT. Amino acid sequence: CASSSAGTGNSPLHF.

The chain links TRBV11-2 to TRBJ1-5, with D tentatively TRBD1 (6 bases). Germline lookup yields CDR1 SGHAT and CDR2 FQNNGV. The CDR3 consists of 19 residues. V lost 1 base and J lost 6, with 25 bases in between. CDR3 sequence reads: CASSLVRGASFWTFQPQHF. CDR3 nucleotide sequence: TGTGCCAGCAGCTTAGTGCGGGGGGCCTCATTTTGGACGTTTCAGCCCCAGCATTTT.

The chain links TRBV4-3 to TRBJ2-2; 10 bases agree with TRBD2. Germline values: CDR1 LGHNA, CDR2 YSLEER. The V and J ends lost 0 bases and 7 bases, in that order; junction bases with no gene match: 8. The CDR3 loop spans 17 amino acids. CDR3: CASSQDRAGGVIGELFF. DNA for the CDR3: TGCGCCAGCAGCCAAGATCGAGCGGGAGGGGTCATCGGGGAGCTGTTTTTT.

The chain recombines TRBV7-2 with TRBJ2-1; D unclear. The germline V and J ends were trimmed by 5 bases and 8 bases, with 13 bases remaining between them. The CDR3 totals 13 residues. CDR1 is SGHTA, CDR2 FQGNSA, per germline. The CDR3 nucleotides are TGTGCCAGCAGCGCATCCAGGATCCATGAGCAGTTCTTC. It yields the protein CASSASRIHEQFF.

The chain recombines TRBV5-1 with TRBJ2-1; 9 bases are shared with TRBD2. Trimming at V came to 4 bases and at J to 5 bases, leaving 13 bases not matched to a gene. Per germline, CDR1 SGHRS and CDR2 YFSETQ. There are 17 residues in the CDR3. CDR3 coding DNA: TGCGCCAGCAGCCCTTACTCGGCTAGCGGGGTCAACAATGAGCAGTTCTTC. Translated: CASSPYSASGVNNEQFF.

The V and J genes are TRBV28 and TRBJ1-1; 8 nucleotides match TRBD1. The CDR3 runs 15 residues. CDR1 and CDR2 from the germline V gene are MDHEN and SYDVKM. With V trimmed by 2 bases and J by 0 bases, 2 bases remained unmatched. The CDR3 region has the DNA TGTGCCAGCAGTTTACGGACAGGGATGAACACTGAAGCTTTCTTT. Translated: CASSLRTGMNTEAFF. Filled out from reference TRBV28 and TRBJ1-1, the complete variable domain reads DVKVTQSSRYLVKRTGEKVFLECVQDMDHENMFWYRQDPGLGLRLIYFSYDVKMKEKGDIPEGYSVSREKKERFSLILESASTNQTSMYLCASSLRTGMNTEAFFGQGTRLTVV.

The chain has TRBV7-9 and TRBJ2-7, with 7 nucleotides matching TRBD1. Germline V CDR1 and CDR2: SEHNR, FQNEAQ (reference sequence). V lost 4 bases and J lost 2; bases outside the gene matches: 11. CDR3 length: 16 amino acids. The CDR3 DNA is TGTGCCAGCAGCTCCACCGGGACAGCTACAACCTACGAGCAGTACTTC. Its protein is CASSSTGTATTYEQYF.

The rearrangement uses TRBV27 and TRBJ1-4; weak D call: TRBD1 (6 bases). Germline loops: CDR1 MNHEY, CDR2 SMNVEV (reference sequence). CDR3 length: 14 amino acids. V lost 6 bases to trimming and J lost 7 bases, with 15 bases between them. The CDR3 nucleotides read TGTGCCAGCAGCCTCGGGCAGGGGATTGAAAAACTGTTTTTT. The encoded protein is CASSLGQGIEKLFF. Full variable domain (remainder filled in from reference TRBV27 and TRBJ1-4): EAQVTQNPRYLITVTGKKLTVTCSQNMNHEYMSWYRQDPGLGLRQIYYSMNVEVTDKGDVPEGYKVSRKEKRNFPLILESPSPNQTSLYFCASSLGQGIEKLFFGSGTQLSVL.

The chain links TRBV27 to TRBJ1-1; 8 positions agree with TRBD1. In germline, CDR1 is MNHEY, CDR2 SMNVEV (reference sequence). The CDR3 has 16 residues. V shed 3 bases and J 0 bases; nucleotides not matched to a gene: 6. The DNA of the CDR3 is TGTGCCAGCAGTTTGACCGGGACAGGCCTGAACACTGAAGCTTTCTTT. It specifies CASSLTGTGLNTEAFF.

This chain joins TRBV9 and TRBJ2-2; 10 bases are shared with TRBD2. Germline values: CDR1 SGDLS, CDR2 YYNGEE. The CDR3 has 17 amino acids. J lost 3 bases, V lost 0 bases, and 5 bases had no gene match. The CDR3 coding sequence is TGTGCCAGCAGCGTAGCGCTAGCGGGAGTGTACACCGGGGAGCTGTTTTTT. This encodes CASSVALAGVYTGELFF. The whole variable domain, remainder taken from reference TRBV9 and TRBJ2-2, is DSGVTQTPKHLITATGQRVTLRCSPRSGDLSVYWYQQSLDQGLQFLIQYYNGEERAKGNILERFSAQQFPDLHSELNLSSLELGDSALYFCASSVALAGVYTGELFFGEGSRLTVL.

This clone has only a few counts. For the CDR3, the DNA is TGTGCCAGCAGCCTTAGCGCAGGGGGCGATGAAAAACTGTTTTTT. This gives the protein CASSLSAGGDEKLFF. The rearrangement uses TRBV7-9 and TRBJ1-4; 8 nucleotides match TRBD1. V dropped 5 bases and J dropped 6; count of bases not matched to a gene: 8. Germline assignment: CDR1 SEHNR and CDR2 FQNEAQ (reference sequence). This CDR3 has 15 amino acids.

The chain combines TRBV5-1 with TRBJ2-6, with a weak D call TRBD2 (6 bases). CDR3 length: 22 amino acids. The germline V gene has CDR1 SGHRS and CDR2 YFSETQ. V lost 0 bases and J lost 0, with 25 bases in between. CDR3 residues: CASSLAATAGTATFSGANVLTF. DNA of the CDR3: TGCGCCAGCAGCTTGGCCGCGACCGCCGGGACTGCTACTTTCTCTGGGGCCAACGTCCTGACTTTC.

The chain employs TRBV11-2 and TRBJ1-2; D perhaps matches TRBD1 (5 bases). Between the trimmed V and J ends, which lost 2 bases and 8 bases, there was a span of 21 bases. Germline CDR1 SGHAT, CDR2 FQNNGV. The CDR3 is 16 amino acids. This CDR3 reads CASSLYPGDSFGGYTF. DNA of the CDR3: TGTGCCAGCAGCTTATACCCCGGGGACTCGTTCGGGGGCTACACCTTC.

This clone was picked up a small number of times. This chain connects TRBV27 to TRBJ2-7; a weak D match, TRBD1 (5 bases). CDR1 and CDR2 (germline): MNHEY, SMNVEV (reference sequence). Trimming left V 3 bases short and J 5 bases short, with 14 bases between. The CDR3 has 14 amino acids. Written as DNA, the CDR3 is TGTGCCAGCAGTTTGGTAGGGGCGGCCCACGAGCAGTACTTC. This encodes CASSLVGAAHEQYF.

The rearrangement links TRBV19 to TRBJ2-5; TRBD2 matches at 8 bases. CDR3 length: 13 amino acids. V trimming: 5 bases; J trimming: 5 bases; junction bases outside the gene matches: 4. CDR1 and CDR2 from the germline V gene are LNHDA and SQIVND (reference sequence). This chain's CDR3 is CASSRGGLETQYF. In DNA, the CDR3 is TGTGCCAGTAGTCGGGGGGGGTTGGAGACCCAGTACTTC.

The rearrangement links TRBV5-1 to TRBJ2-1; D is perhaps TRBD1 (6 bases). CDR1 SGHRS and CDR2 YFSETQ come from the germline V gene. The length of the CDR3 is 16 residues. The V end lost 4 bases, the J end lost 4 bases, and 18 bases lay between the germline ends. This CDR3 is CASSLRLGGAYNEQFF. For the CDR3, the DNA is TGCGCCAGCAGCCTAAGGTTAGGGGGAGCTTACAATGAGCAGTTCTTC.

DNA for the CDR3: TGTGCCTGGGCCCTGGGGGGGAGGTACGAGCAGTACTTC. This encodes CAWALGGRYEQYF. The chain joins TRBV30 to TRBJ2-7, with 7 bases lining up with TRBD2. The CDR3 covers 13 residues. The ends lost 5 bases at V and 4 bases at J; junction bases unmatched: 8. Germline V gene sequence: CDR1 GTSNPN, CDR2 SVGIG (reference sequence).